A single sample is the source of the 32 T cell receptor beta chains below, sequenced in a study of CD8 T cells in Susac syndrome. RNA was extracted with the RNeasy kit, and a quantity of about 0.5 to 1 ug was reverse transcribed using random hexamers. Via MiXCR, TCRdb re-called the immunoSEQ multiplex PCR reads, giving one row per CDR3 protein. Found here are some 100,000 distinct CDR3 sequences, roughly 91% of them singletons; the top ten hold 0.11% to 0.15%. Sample: CD4+ T cells from PBMCs. The receptors stem from a human donor in good health.

The J gene is TRBJ1-2, the V gene TRBV5-6; 10 nucleotides line up with TRBD1. V shed 5 bases, J shed 4 bases, and the junction held 8 bases outside the gene matches. From germline, CDR1 is SGHDT and CDR2 YYEEEE. The CDR3 consists of 15 residues. The CDR3 here is CASSFRDRGAYGYTF. The CDR3 region has the DNA TGTGCCAGCAGTTTTAGGGACAGGGGTGCCTATGGCTACACCTTC.

The rearrangement joins TRBV7-8 to TRBJ1-1; no definite D call. V lost 5 bases, J lost 0 bases, and 13 bases lay in between. Germline V gene data show CDR1 as SGHVS and CDR2 as FQNEAQ. The CDR3 covers 15 residues. CDR3 sequence (DNA): TGTGCCAGCAGCAGCAGCAATAAACTGAACACTGAAGCTTTCTTT. This translates into CASSSSNKLNTEAFF.

The chain links TRBV5-4 to TRBJ2-1; TRBD2 is a possible D gene (6 bases). The CDR3 sequence is 16 residues long. Germline lookup yields CDR1 SGHNT and CDR2 YYREEE (reference sequence). The V end lost 3 bases, the J end lost 2 bases, and 15 bases lay between the germline ends. CDR3 in amino acids: CASSSTLAEAYNEQFF. The CDR3 DNA reads as TGTGCCAGCAGCTCAACCTTAGCGGAGGCCTACAATGAGCAGTTCTTC.

The genes are TRBV6-6 and TRBJ1-4, with 9 bases fitting TRBD1. This CDR3 has 15 residues. The V and J ends lost 5 bases and 5 bases, in that order; junction bases with no gene match: 6. CDR1 and CDR2 from the germline V gene are MNHNY and SVGAGI (reference sequence). Here the CDR3 reads CASSGSGTGNEKLFF. For the CDR3, the DNA is TGTGCCAGCAGTGGTTCCGGGACAGGGAATGAAAAACTGTTTTTT.

The V and J genes are TRBV10-3 and TRBJ2-7; 10 bases align to TRBD2. The V segment lost 1 base and the J segment 0 bases; nucleotides outside the gene matches: 15. CDR3 length equals 20 residues. Germline assignment: CDR1 ENHRY and CDR2 SYGVKD. CDR3 nucleotide sequence: TGTGCCATCAGTGAGTTTATGTCTAGCGGGGGACTTAGTGTCTCCTACGAGCAGTACTTC. It translates to CAISEFMSSGGLSVSYEQYF.

This rearrangement joins TRBV19 to TRBJ1-1, with D maybe TRBD1 (5 bases). Per germline, CDR1 LNHDA and CDR2 SQIVND (reference sequence). This CDR3 region has 15 residues. V dropped 3 bases and J dropped 4 bases, with 15 bases sitting between them. The CDR3 nucleotides read TGTGCCAGTAGTATCGACGACCTTGGGGGCACTGAAGCTTTCTTT. Residues: CASSIDDLGGTEAFF.

The CDR3: CASSLEGRSYNEQFF. The CDR3 DNA follows: TGTGCCAGCAGCTTAGAAGGGAGGTCCTACAATGAGCAGTTCTTC. The chain couples TRBV7-2 to TRBJ2-1; D might be TRBD2 (6 bases). Germline CDR1 SGHTA, CDR2 FQGNSA. The CDR3 spans 15 residues. Trimming shortened V by 1 base and J by 1 base, and 8 bases separated the two germline ends.

The chain uses TRBV7-2 and TRBJ2-3; TRBD2 matches at 8 bases. The CDR3 has 15 residues. Looked up from germline, CDR1 is SGHTA and CDR2 is FQGNSA. The trim removed 0 bases at V and 5 bases at J, leaving 4 bases unmatched. DNA for the CDR3: TGTGCCAGCAGCTTAGCGGCGGGAGGAATAGATACGCAGTATTTT. Its translation: CASSLAAGGIDTQYF.

The chain uses TRBV6-6 and TRBJ2-7; 7 nucleotides align to TRBD1. The CDR3 contains 12 residues. Germline CDR1 MNHNY, CDR2 SVGAGI (reference sequence). With V trimmed by 11 bases and J by 2 bases, 6 bases remained unmatched. CDR3 amino acids: CAVGTVTYEQYF. CDR3 nucleotides: TGTGCCGTGGGGACAGTCACCTACGAGCAGTACTTC.

The V gene is TRBV4-3, the J gene TRBJ1-1; D is unresolved. CDR1 and CDR2 from the germline V gene are LGHNA and YSLEER. The CDR3 is 14 residues long. The V and J ends lost 0 bases and 1 base respectively, with 6 bases between them. In DNA, the CDR3 is TGCGCCAGCAGCCAAGAAGAGGCGAACACTGAAGCTTTCTTT. Its protein product is CASSQEEANTEAFF.

The chain has TRBV5-1 and TRBJ2-3, with no clear D. The CDR3 spans 14 residues. Germline V gene lookup returns CDR1 SGHRS and CDR2 YFSETQ. Between the trimmed V and J ends, which lost 4 bases and 0 bases, there was a span of 9 bases. The CDR3 nucleotides are TGCGCCAGCAGCCCCTTCTCTAGCACAGATACGCAGTATTTT. This sequence encodes CASSPFSSTDTQYF.

The chain combines TRBV7-2 with TRBJ2-3, with D uncertain. The CDR3 is 12 residues long. V was cut by 1 base and J by 6 bases, with 5 bases left in between. Germline loops: CDR1 SGHTA, CDR2 FQGNSA. CDR3 region: CASSLDVDTQYF. The CDR3 DNA is TGTGCCAGCAGCTTAGATGTGGATACGCAGTATTTT.

V usage is TRBV7-9 and J usage is TRBJ1-1, with D uncertain. This CDR3 contains 14 residues. CDR1 is SEHNR, CDR2 FQNEAQ, per germline (reference sequence). Trimming took off 5 bases at V and 3 bases at J, with 13 bases between the two ends. The CDR3 reads CASSQLGYDTEAFF. The CDR3 nucleotides read TGTGCCAGCAGCCAATTAGGGTACGACACTGAAGCTTTCTTT.

This clonotype was found a few times. The rearrangement uses TRBV10-3 and TRBJ2-7; D not certain. Trimming removed 0 bases at V and 1 base at J, with 7 bases between. Germline lookup yields CDR1 ENHRY and CDR2 SYGVKD. The CDR3 contains 14 residues. CDR3 amino acids: CAISESGNSYEQYF. For the CDR3, the DNA is TGTGCCATCAGTGAGTCTGGGAATTCCTACGAGCAGTACTTC.

The J gene is TRBJ2-5, the V gene TRBV30; D remains unclear. Germline CDR1 reads GTSNPN; CDR2 reads SVGIG (reference sequence). This CDR3 region has 10 residues. Trimming pared 3 bases from V and 5 bases from J, leaving 4 bases between. The CDR3 DNA sequence: TGTGCCTGGAGAACGGAGACCCAGTACTTC. It is translated as CAWRTETQYF.

The chain has TRBV5-4 and TRBJ1-3; D is undetermined. With 4 bases removed from V and 8 bases from J, the gap between germline ends came to 16 bases. The CDR3 covers 14 residues. Germline V gene data show CDR1 as SGHNT and CDR2 as YYREEE (reference sequence). The CDR3, as DNA: TGTGCCAGCAGCCATTCCACTCTCGGCGACACCATATATTTT. Protein sequence: CASSHSTLGDTIYF.

This clonotype was found once. The rearrangement uses TRBV7-2 and TRBJ2-7, with TRBD1 identical over 8 bases. Germline V gives CDR1 SGHTA, CDR2 FQGNSA. J gave up 1 base and V 0 bases, and 5 bases lay outside the gene matches. This CDR3 is built from 16 residues. The DNA for the CDR3 is TGTGCCAGCAGCTTAGCTTCGCGACAGGGGTCCTACGAGCAGTACTTC. The encoded protein is CASSLASRQGSYEQYF.

The V gene is TRBV7-9, the J gene TRBJ2-7, with 9 bases matching TRBD1. CDR1 is SEHNR, CDR2 FQNEAQ, per germline (reference sequence). J gave up 1 base and V 0 bases, and 7 bases lay outside the gene matches. The CDR3 covers 17 residues. CDR3 protein: CASSLASPGTGSYEQYF. In nucleotides, the CDR3 is TGTGCCAGCAGCTTAGCGTCACCCGGGACAGGGTCCTACGAGCAGTACTTC.

This chain links TRBV13 with TRBJ2-7; D might be TRBD1 (6 bases). Germline CDR1 PRHDT, CDR2 FYEKMQ (reference sequence). Trimming took 6 bases from V and 0 from J, leaving 21 bases between them. The CDR3 spans 17 residues. The CDR3, as DNA: TGTGCCAGCAGTCCATCAACCAGGGGCAAACGCTCCTACGAGCAGTACTTC. Amino acids: CASSPSTRGKRSYEQYF.

The gene calls are TRBV7-9 and TRBJ1-6; the D gene is possibly TRBD1 (6 bases). In germline, CDR1 is SEHNR, CDR2 FQNEAQ (reference sequence). This CDR3 comprises 15 residues. V shed 5 bases and J shed 15 bases, with 23 bases lying between them. The CDR3 sequence: CASSARGPSLIHLHF. The CDR3 DNA reads TGTGCCAGCAGCGCCCGGGGGCCTTCCTTAATTCACCTCCACTTT.

The chain is built from TRBV7-9 and TRBJ1-2; a possible D gene is TRBD1 (6 bases). V lost 5 bases and J lost 8, with 21 bases in between. Looked up from germline, CDR1 is SEHNR and CDR2 is FQNEAQ (reference sequence). The CDR3 length is 15 residues. In nucleotides, the CDR3 is TGTGCCAGCAGCGCAAACTACCCCGGGACATCGGGCTACACCTTC. Its protein is CASSANYPGTSGYTF. Full variable domain (outside the CDR3, taken from reference TRBV7-9 and TRBJ1-2): DTGVSQNPRHKITKRGQNVTFRCDPISEHNRLYWYRQTLGQGPEFLTYFQNEAQLEKSRLLSDRFSAERPKGSFSTLEIQRTEQGDSAMYLCASSANYPGTSGYTFGSGTRLTVV.

The CDR3, as DNA: TGCGCCAGCAGCCGAGAAACAGGGGCACGCTATGGCTACACCTTC. Protein: CASSRETGARYGYTF. The chain is built from TRBV4-3 and TRBJ1-2; 7 positions match TRBD1. Germline CDR1 reads LGHNA; CDR2 reads YSLEER. The CDR3 consists of 15 residues. J was trimmed by 4 bases and V by 4 bases; bases with no gene match: 9.

The chain joins TRBV4-3 to TRBJ1-6; no firm D call. The germline V gene has CDR1 LGHNA and CDR2 YSLEER. There are 15 residues in the CDR3. The germline V and J ends were trimmed by 0 bases and 9 bases, with 12 bases remaining between them. The CDR3 DNA reads as TGCGCCAGCAGCCAAGATGGAGGGTTGAGTTCACCCCTCCACTTT. Its protein is CASSQDGGLSSPLHF.

The chain joins TRBV29-1 to TRBJ2-7; 7 nucleotides align to TRBD1. This CDR3 region has 15 residues. From germline, CDR1 is SQVTM and CDR2 ANQGSEA. V lost 6 bases and J lost 2; bases outside the gene matches: 13. CDR3 in amino acids: CSVRDSMLVTYEQYF. The CDR3 DNA reads as TGCAGCGTGAGGGACAGCATGTTAGTAACCTACGAGCAGTACTTC.

V is TRBV29-1 and J is TRBJ1-2; unclear D gene. Germline V gene lookup returns CDR1 SQVTM and CDR2 ANQGSEA. The V end lost 6 bases, the J end lost 0 bases, and 11 bases lay between the germline ends. CDR3 length equals 13 residues. The CDR3 here is CSVARNSNYGYTF. The CDR3 nucleotides read TGCAGCGTCGCTAGGAATTCTAACTATGGCTACACCTTC.

The genes are TRBV2 and TRBJ2-7, with a weak D call TRBD1 (5 bases). Germline CDR1 SNHLY, CDR2 FYNNEI. The CDR3 extends over 11 amino acids. Trimming took off 7 bases at V and 6 bases at J, with 10 bases between the two ends. The CDR3 loop reads CASMVRAEQYF. The CDR3 DNA sequence: TGTGCCAGCATGGTCAGGGCCGAGCAGTACTTC.

This clonotype was seen once. The chain couples TRBV9 to TRBJ2-1; 11 nucleotides match TRBD2. Germline CDR1 and CDR2: SGDLS and YYNGEE. V was pared by 4 bases and J by 5 bases, with 8 bases of the junction left unmatched. This CDR3 is built from 16 residues. CDR3 nucleotides: TGTGCCAGCAGCTTAGGGGGACTAGCGGTTAACAATGAGCAGTTCTTC. Its protein is CASSLGGLAVNNEQFF.

This clonotype turned up a few times. The chain recombines TRBV28 with TRBJ2-7; D is possibly TRBD1 (6 bases). Deletions cut 6 bases from V and 6 bases from J, with 12 bases between. CDR1 and CDR2 (germline): MDHEN, SYDVKM. CDR3 size: 12 residues. The CDR3 sequence: CASSPGTTEQYF. The CDR3 nucleotides read TGTGCCAGCAGCCCCGGGACAACCGAGCAGTACTTC.

The chain has TRBV6-2 or TRBV6-3 and TRBJ2-7; a possible D gene is TRBD2 (6 bases). The CDR3 covers 16 residues. The germline V and J ends were trimmed by 4 bases and 2 bases, with 18 bases remaining between them. CDR1 and CDR2 from the germline V gene are MNHEY and SVGEGT. The CDR3 region has the DNA TGTGCCAGCAGTTCCACTGCACTAGCCAGTACCTACGAGCAGTACTTC. This sequence encodes CASSSTALASTYEQYF.

The rearrangement links TRBV12-3 or TRBV12-4 to TRBJ1-2; D is unresolved. The CDR3 has 12 residues. V was trimmed by 5 bases and J by 8 bases, leaving 12 bases between them. Here the CDR3 DNA reads TGTGCCAGCAGTAATCTAAGGGCGGGCTACACCTTC. Protein product: CASSNLRAGYTF.

The rearrangement uses TRBV4-3 and TRBJ2-4; D might be TRBD2 (6 bases). This CDR3 is built from 19 residues. Germline assignment: CDR1 LGHNA and CDR2 YSLEER. The V end was cut by 0 bases, the J end by 0 bases, with 18 bases between. The CDR3 here is CASSQDLSAGIIAKNIQYF. The CDR3 DNA reads as TGCGCCAGCAGCCAAGACCTATCCGCGGGGATAATAGCCAAAAACATTCAGTACTTC.

The V gene is TRBV11-2, the J gene TRBJ2-3; D not resolved. The V end was cut by 2 bases, the J end by 0 bases, with 9 bases between. The CDR3 length is 15 residues. CDR1 is SGHAT and CDR2 is FQNNGV in the germline V gene. In DNA, the CDR3 is TGTGCCAGCAGCTTACCCGACTGGAGCACAGATACGCAGTATTTT. It encodes CASSLPDWSTDTQYF.